The 26 T cell receptor beta chains given below trace back to one sample, sequenced in a study of neurological immune-mediated disorders. TCRdb re-called the 5' RACE reads through MiXCR, storing one row per CDR3 protein. Of tens of thousands of distinct CDR3 sequences in the sample, about 10% are singletons; the top ten hold around 12%. Specified time point: longitudinal time-point 2. The source material was PBMCs. The receptors shown here come from a man aged 25-45 years in good health.

This clonotype was counted ten times or more. This chain links TRBV20-1 with TRBJ2-2, with D tentatively TRBD2 (5 bases). Germline V lookup: CDR1 DFQATT, CDR2 SNEGSKA (reference sequence). The CDR3 has 13 amino acids. The V end was cut by 2 bases, the J end by 4 bases, with 8 bases between. DNA of the CDR3: TGCAGTGCTAGACACAGCGGCACCGGGGAGCTGTTTTTT. It codes for CSARHSGTGELFF.

The chain recombines TRBV27 with TRBJ2-7; D unresolved. This CDR3 is 14 amino acids long. The germline V gene has CDR1 MNHEY and CDR2 SMNVEV (reference sequence). Trimming pared 5 bases from V and 2 bases from J, leaving 13 bases between. CDR3 in DNA: TGTGCCAGCAGTCTCCAGGACCGAGCCTACGAGCAGTACTTC. Amino acid sequence: CASSLQDRAYEQYF.

The sample holds many counts of this clonotype. V is TRBV6-6 and J is TRBJ2-7; possibly TRBD1 for D (5 bases). This CDR3 is built from 15 residues. Germline CDR1 and CDR2: MNHNY and SVGAGI (reference sequence). V gave up 0 bases and J gave up 0 bases, with 9 bases separating them. This CDR3 reads CASSYSDRGSYEQYF. DNA of the CDR3: TGTGCCAGCAGTTACTCCGACAGAGGCTCCTACGAGCAGTACTTC.

The sample holds many counts of this clonotype. The rearrangement links TRBV6-5 to TRBJ2-7; 7 nucleotides match TRBD1. The length of the CDR3 is 14 residues. The junction had 5 bases not matched to a gene; V was cut back by 0 bases and J by 6 bases. The germline gives CDR1 MNHEY, CDR2 SVGAGI. The chain's CDR3 is CASSYSGRGTEQYF. The DNA of the CDR3 is TGTGCCAGCAGTTACTCGGGCAGGGGGACCGAGCAGTACTTC.

J is TRBJ1-2 and V is TRBV20-1; possibly TRBD1 for D (6 bases). Trimming took 6 bases from V and 5 from J, leaving 16 bases between them. Germline V gives CDR1 DFQATT, CDR2 SNEGSKA (reference sequence). The CDR3 loop spans 13 amino acids. The CDR3 here is CSAQEGGAYGYTF. The CDR3 bases are TGCAGTGCACAGGAGGGGGGGGCTTATGGCTACACCTTC.

This clonotype was recorded at least ten times. The CDR3 is CASSYRGGADNSPLHF. The CDR3 DNA sequence: TGTGCCAGCAGCTACCGTGGGGGGGCAGATAATTCACCCCTCCACTTT. This chain links TRBV13 with TRBJ1-6, with D perhaps TRBD1 (6 bases). This CDR3 comprises 16 residues. CDR1 is PRHDT and CDR2 is FYEKMQ in the germline V gene (reference sequence). The V end lost 4 bases, the J end lost 5 bases, and 15 bases lay between the germline ends.

This clonotype was counted many times. V gene TRBV4-1 combines with J gene TRBJ2-7, with D possibly being TRBD1 or TRBD2 (6 bases each). From germline, CDR1 is MGHRA and CDR2 YSYEKL. V lost 4 bases, J lost 0 bases, and 13 bases lay in between. CDR3 length: 15 residues. As DNA, the CDR3 is TGCGCCAGCAGCCTTTTGGGGGGCAGCTCCTACGAGCAGTACTTC. Residues: CASSLLGGSSYEQYF.

At least ten counts were recorded for this clonotype. J is TRBJ2-5 and V is TRBV5-5, with 10 bases matching TRBD1. The CDR3 sequence is 14 residues long. Trimming at V came to 3 bases and at J to 5 bases, leaving 4 bases not matched to a gene. The V gene's germline CDR1 is SGHKS and CDR2 YYEKEE (reference sequence). The CDR3 region has the DNA TGTGCCAGCAGCTCGACAGGGGGCGGGGAGACCCAGTACTTC. Translated: CASSSTGGGETQYF. The full variable domain, completed using reference TRBV5-5 and TRBJ2-5, is DAGVTQSPTHLIKTRGQQVTLRCSPISGHKSVSWYQQVLGQGPQFIFQYYEKEERGRGNFPDRFSARQFPNYSSELNVNALLLGDSALYLCASSSTGGGETQYFGPGTRLLVL.

The table lists this clonotype with many counts. J is TRBJ2-1 and V is TRBV5-1; weak D call: TRBD2 (5 bases). The V end lost 2 bases, the J end lost 4 bases, and 7 bases lay between the germline ends. The CDR3 is 13 residues long. Per germline, CDR1 SGHRS and CDR2 YFSETQ. This chain's CDR3 is CASSLLEYNEQFF. DNA for the CDR3: TGCGCCAGCAGCTTACTAGAATACAATGAGCAGTTCTTC.

There are many counts of this clonotype. The genes are TRBV7-9 and TRBJ2-2; TRBD1 aligns across 9 bases. Per germline, CDR1 SEHNR and CDR2 FQNEAQ (reference sequence). The CDR3 is 17 amino acids. The V and J ends lost 5 bases and 4 bases, in that order; junction bases with no gene match: 11. The CDR3 protein is CASSPQFGDRVTGELFF. For the CDR3, the DNA is TGTGCCAGCAGCCCCCAATTTGGGGACAGGGTCACCGGGGAGCTGTTTTTT. The whole variable domain, filled in from reference TRBV7-9 and TRBJ2-2, reads DTGVSQNPRHKITKRGQNVTFRCDPISEHNRLYWYRQTLGQGPEFLTYFQNEAQLEKSRLLSDRFSAERPKGSFSTLEIQRTEQGDSAMYLCASSPQFGDRVTGELFFGEGSRLTVL.

This clonotype was observed at least ten times. The chain joins TRBV29-1 to TRBJ2-2, with TRBD1 matching 7 bases. V lost 5 bases to trimming and J lost 2 bases; unmatched junction nucleotides: 5. CDR1 is SQVTM, CDR2 ANQGSEA, per germline. This CDR3 has 14 residues. The CDR3 loop is CSVRTGRNTGELFF. As DNA, the CDR3 is TGCAGCGTTCGGACAGGAAGAAACACCGGGGAGCTGTTTTTT.

This clonotype was seen ten or more times. The chain carries TRBV11-2 and TRBJ1-4; TRBD1 matches at 10 bases. V lost 5 bases, J lost 4 bases, and 7 bases stayed unmatched. The CDR3 loop spans 16 amino acids. Germline loops: CDR1 SGHAT, CDR2 FQNNGV. DNA of the CDR3: TGTGCCAGCAGCGACGGGACAGGGGTCCTTAATGAAAAACTGTTTTTT. Its translation: CASSDGTGVLNEKLFF.

This clonotype was seen many times. This chain uses TRBV27 with TRBJ2-3; D uncertain. CDR1 is MNHEY and CDR2 is SMNVEV in the germline V gene (reference sequence). The CDR3 runs to 15 residues. Trimming shortened V by 2 bases and J by 1 base, and 10 bases separated the two germline ends. The CDR3 region is CASSLRRPGTDTQYF. CDR3 nucleotides: TGTGCCAGCAGTTTACGACGGCCCGGCACAGATACGCAGTATTTT.

This clonotype occurred many times. In DNA form, the CDR3 reads TGCGCCAGCAGTGAGCCCGGATATGAGCAGTTCTTC. Its protein product is CASSEPGYEQFF. The rearrangement uses TRBV10-2 and TRBJ2-1; D call uncertain. The CDR3 is made up of 12 amino acids. Germline lookup yields CDR1 WSHSY and CDR2 SAAADI. Deletions cut 2 bases from V and 8 bases from J, with 7 bases between.

The CDR3 protein is CASSSRIHTYNEQFF. CDR3 nucleotide sequence: TGTGCCAGCAGCTCACGAATCCACACCTACAATGAGCAGTTCTTC. J is TRBJ2-1 and V is TRBV7-2; D remains unclear. Germline CDR1 SGHTA, CDR2 FQGNSA. V was pared by 4 bases and J by 2 bases, with 12 bases between. This CDR3 spans 15 amino acids.

In regard to this clonotype: A much larger clone lies one base from this, so it may be a read error. The chain employs TRBV11-2 and TRBJ1-1; the D is unclear. The V end was cut by 6 bases, the J end by 6 bases, with 8 bases between. CDR3 length: 11 residues. Germline CDR1 SGHAT, CDR2 FQNNGV. CDR3 sequence reads: CASRHAPEAFF. The CDR3 nucleotides read TGTGCCAGCAGACACGCCCCTGAAGCTTTCTTT. Filled out from reference TRBV11-2 and TRBJ1-1, the complete variable domain reads EAGVAQSPRYKIIEKRQSVAFWCNPISGHATLYWYQQILGQGPKLLIQFQNNGVVDDSQLPKDRFSAERLKGVDSTLKIQPAKLEDSAVYLCASRHAPEAFFGQGTRLTVV.

This clonotype was detected many times. The chain combines TRBV3-1 with TRBJ1-4; 8 bases fit TRBD1. Germline CDR1 and CDR2: LGHDT and YNNKEL (reference sequence). J lost 3 bases, V lost 5 bases, and 5 bases had no gene match. There are 15 residues in the CDR3. The CDR3 reads CASSTGQGPNEKLFF. CDR3 sequence (DNA): TGTGCCAGCAGCACCGGACAGGGACCTAATGAAAAACTGTTTTTT.

This clonotype showed up many times. DNA of the CDR3: TGTGCCAGCCGTCTCTTATTGGGCACCGGGGAGCTGTTTTTT. This codes for CASRLLLGTGELFF. V and J are TRBV2 and TRBJ2-2; no reliable D call. The V and J ends lost 8 bases and 4 bases respectively, with 14 bases between them. The CDR3 consists of 14 residues. Germline V gene sequence: CDR1 SNHLY, CDR2 FYNNEI. Filled out from reference TRBV2 and TRBJ2-2, the complete variable domain reads EPEVTQTPSHQVTQMGQEVILRCVPISNHLYFYWYRQILGQKVEFLVSFYNNEISEKSEIFDDQFSVERPDGSNFTLKIRSTKLEDSAMYFCASRLLLGTGELFFGEGSRLTVL.

This clonotype was seen many times. The V call is TRBV28, the J call TRBJ2-1; 8 nucleotides match TRBD2. Germline assignment: CDR1 MDHEN and CDR2 SYDVKM. J was trimmed by 3 bases and V by 5 bases; bases with no gene match: 6. The CDR3 spans 15 residues. CDR3 region: CASSPGGRRYNEQFF. In DNA, the CDR3 is TGTGCCAGCAGTCCCGGCGGGAGGCGCTACAATGAGCAGTTCTTC.

This clonotype was recorded many times. This chain connects TRBV5-1 to TRBJ2-5, with a weak D call TRBD2 (6 bases). With 6 bases removed from V and 5 bases from J, the gap between germline ends came to 14 bases. The germline V gene encodes CDR1 SGHRS and CDR2 YFSETQ. The CDR3 spans 13 residues. The CDR3 here is CASTGDHGETQYF. Written as DNA, the CDR3 is TGCGCCAGCACGGGGGACCACGGGGAGACCCAGTACTTC. Full variable domain (missing parts from reference TRBV5-1 and TRBJ2-5): KAGVTQTPRYLIKTRGQQVTLSCSPISGHRSVSWYQQTPGQGLQFLFEYFSETQRNKGNFPGRFSGRQFSNSRSEMNVSTLELGDSALYLCASTGDHGETQYFGPGTRLLVL.

The CDR3 DNA reads as TGTGCCAGCAGCCCAGACAGCTTTGAGCAGTACTTC. Protein: CASSPDSFEQYF. The rearrangement links TRBV7-8 to TRBJ2-7, with D perhaps matching TRBD1 (5 bases). CDR3 length equals 12 residues. V lost 5 bases and J lost 7, with 12 bases in between. CDR1 SGHVS and CDR2 FQNEAQ come from the germline V gene.

This clonotype was detected many times. This rearrangement joins TRBV7-9 to TRBJ2-5, with D perhaps TRBD1 (6 bases). The germline CDR1 and CDR2 sequences are SEHNR and FQNEAQ (reference sequence). The CDR3 covers 15 residues. The V gene lost 5 bases and the J gene lost 0 bases, with 13 bases spanning the gap. The chain's CDR3 is CASSIGTLYQETQYF. In nucleotides, the CDR3 is TGTGCCAGCAGCATCGGGACACTCTACCAAGAGACCCAGTACTTC.

There are many counts of this clonotype. The rearrangement joins TRBV28 to TRBJ2-5, with no clear D. This CDR3 is built from 14 residues. Trimming left V 2 bases short and J 5 bases short, with 12 bases between. Germline CDR1 is MDHEN and CDR2 is SYDVKM. CDR3 sequence: CASSLIDGAETQYF. In DNA, the CDR3 is TGTGCCAGCAGTTTAATCGACGGTGCGGAGACCCAGTACTTC.

This clonotype occurred many times. The DNA of the CDR3 is TGTGCCAGCAGCGCGGGGGGGACTACCTACAATGAGCAGTTCTTC. Protein: CASSAGGTTYNEQFF. J is TRBJ2-1 and V is TRBV12-3 or TRBV12-4; the match to TRBD2 covers 9 bases. The CDR3 contains 15 residues. V was pared by 6 bases and J by 2 bases, with 5 bases of the junction left unmatched.

This clonotype has at least ten counts. The chain has TRBV20-1 and TRBJ2-1; D could derive from TRBD1 or TRBD2 (6 bases each). Germline CDR1 and CDR2: DFQATT and SNEGSKA (reference sequence). Trimming shortened V by 1 base and J by 6 bases, and 10 bases separated the two germline ends. The CDR3 sequence is 13 residues long. Here the CDR3 reads CSARGGAGNEQFF. For the CDR3, the DNA is TGCAGTGCTAGAGGGGGGGCGGGCAATGAGCAGTTCTTC.

This clonotype appeared a few times. The V gene is TRBV5-1, the J gene TRBJ2-3; TRBD2 aligns across 7 bases. Germline CDR1 reads SGHRS; CDR2 reads YFSETQ. J lost 0 bases, V lost 4 bases, and 8 bases had no gene match. The CDR3 length is 16 residues. The CDR3 protein is CASSRKRDSSTDTQYF. The CDR3, as DNA: TGCGCCAGCAGCCGGAAGCGGGACTCCAGCACAGATACGCAGTATTTT.